The T cell receptor (beta chain) described here comes from a study of a mutant IDH1 vaccine in newly diagnosed glioma. Study summary: Each patient was administered eight vaccinations, scheduled in weeks 1, 3, 5, 7, 11, 15, 19 and 23. Vaccines were begun 4-6 weeks after radiotherapy alone, or with temozolomide cycles. Earlier treatment was radiotherapy, temozolomide, or both, with most getting both.

The CDR3 extends over 15 amino acids. Germline V gene sequence: CDR1 GTSNPN, CDR2 SVGIG (reference sequence). Deletions cut 3 bases from V and 3 bases from J, with 16 bases between. Produced via immunoSEQ multiplex PCR; TCRdb's table is partial and in-frame only. The sample consists of tens of thousands of clones, approximately 84% of them appearing once. About this clone: Its cognate antigen is unknown.

Time point: week 11, during vaccination. It was 300 ug of mutant IDH1 20-mer peptide that made up each vaccine dose, given with topical imiquimod. Every donor had a new WHO grade 3 or 4 astrocytoma that was IDH1-mutant, with loss of nuclear ATRX. The sequence derives from a man aged 25 to 40 with glioma. Sample: PBMCs, taken from a glioma patient whose treatment included an IDH1 peptide vaccine. J is TRBJ2-3 and V is TRBV30; D gene uncertain. The CDR3 spells CAWRRGGMRTDTQYF. The CDR3 coding sequence is TGTGCCTGGAGGAGAGGTGGGATGCGAACAGATACGCAGTATTTT.